The source of this T cell receptor beta chain is a study of blood T cell repertoires in COVID-19. The table lists this clone with a count of one. Method: immunoSEQ multiplex PCR; TCRdb's copy keeps in-frame clones and lacks some. The top ten hold around 2% of the sample, which has about 98,000 clones, around 90% seen once. Input material: peripheral blood. This sequence originates from a man over 45 with active COVID-19.

The CDR3, as DNA: TGTGCCAGCAGCCAAGGGGGCAGGGATTTCCCCGAGCAGTACTTC. Protein sequence: CASSQGGRDFPEQYF. This chain joins TRBV3-1 (or the pseudogene TRBV3-2) and TRBJ2-7, with D perhaps matching TRBD1 (5 bases). Germline V gives CDR1 LGHDT, CDR2 YNNKEL (reference sequence). The V end lost 1 base, the J end lost 6 bases, and 16 bases lay between the germline ends. The CDR3 totals 15 residues.